This TCR beta chain was found in a study of tumor and adjacent non-tumor tissue in lung cancer. About the study: Patients were aged roughly 31 to 76, about 10 men and 4 to 6 women, stage I to III.

RNA was extracted from bulk tissue without any cell sorting. Distant lung tissue was collected more than 3 cm away from the tumor edge. Study-level results: Significantly higher TCR diversity was found in tumor than normal lung.

The CDR3 spans 11 residues. Germline lookup yields CDR1 MNHNY and CDR2 SVGAGI (reference sequence). Details on this clonotype: Its antigen remains unknown. The junction departs from the called germline gene at one end, perhaps through a read error.

The library came from three nested PCR rounds adapted from ARM-PCR protocols. TCRdb analysed the multiplex PCR reads with MiXCR anew, one entry per CDR3 protein. This sample yields around 57,000 distinct CDR3 sequences, of which roughly 57% are seen a single time; about 32% belongs to the top ten. Sequenced input: distant non-tumor lung tissue. The TCR comes from an older man with non-small cell lung cancer. The chain combines TRBV6-6 with TRBJ2-3; TRBD2 is a possible D gene (5 bases). Here the CDR3 DNA reads TGTACCAGTAGTTACGGCCTAGAGCGGCATTTT. It codes for CTSSYGLERHF.